The clone carrying this TCR beta chain was seen at least ten times. The CDR3 spans 15 residues. Looked up from germline, CDR1 is DFQATT and CDR2 is SNEGSKA (reference sequence). J was trimmed by 0 bases and V by 7 bases; bases with no gene match: 9. Unique molecular identifiers featured in how the TCRbeta library was prepared. TCRdb fed the PCR reads into MiXCR, producing one record per CDR3 protein. The sample contains some 250,000 distinct CDR3 sequences, about 11% of which appear only once. This sample is drawn from a study of T-cell reconstitution after alpha-beta-depleted transplantation in children.

The clonotype was recovered from a human donor who donated a stem cell graft to a child with acute lymphoblastic leukemia. V is TRBV20-1 and J is TRBJ2-3; TRBD1 matches 8 bases. The source was PBMCs from the stem cell graft donor, collected from the stem cell graft. The CDR3 reads CSVVDRAYSTDTQYF. In nucleotides, the CDR3 is TGCAGTGTAGTGGACAGGGCCTATAGCACAGATACGCAGTATTTT.